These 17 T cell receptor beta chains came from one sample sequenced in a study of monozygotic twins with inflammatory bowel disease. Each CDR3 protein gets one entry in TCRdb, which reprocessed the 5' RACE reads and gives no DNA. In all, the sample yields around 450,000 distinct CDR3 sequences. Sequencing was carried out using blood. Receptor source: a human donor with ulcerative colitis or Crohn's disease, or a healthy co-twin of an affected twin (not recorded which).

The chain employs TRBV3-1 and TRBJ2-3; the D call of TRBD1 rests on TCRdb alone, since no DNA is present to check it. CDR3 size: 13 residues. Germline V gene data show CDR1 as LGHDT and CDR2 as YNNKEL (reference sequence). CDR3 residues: CASSQRWSGEQYF.

The CDR3 reads CASSYRTGDGYGYTF. The chain is built from TRBV6-5 and TRBJ1-2; with no DNA, the TCRdb D assignment of TRBD1 cannot be verified. This CDR3 comprises 15 residues. The germline gives CDR1 MNHEY, CDR2 SVGAGI.

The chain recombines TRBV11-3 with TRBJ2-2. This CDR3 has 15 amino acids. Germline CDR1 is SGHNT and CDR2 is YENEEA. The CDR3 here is CASSQQLGSTGELFF.

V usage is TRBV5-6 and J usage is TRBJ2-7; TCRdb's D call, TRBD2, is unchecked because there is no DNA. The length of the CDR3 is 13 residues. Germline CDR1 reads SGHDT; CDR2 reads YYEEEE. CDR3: CASEASSHYEQYF.

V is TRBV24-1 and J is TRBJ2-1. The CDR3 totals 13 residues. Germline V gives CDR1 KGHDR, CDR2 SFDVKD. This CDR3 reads CATSETTYNEQFF.

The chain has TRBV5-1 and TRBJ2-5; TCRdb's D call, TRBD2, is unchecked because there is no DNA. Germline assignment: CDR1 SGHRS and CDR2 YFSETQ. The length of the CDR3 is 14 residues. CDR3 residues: CASRRRTVEETQYF.

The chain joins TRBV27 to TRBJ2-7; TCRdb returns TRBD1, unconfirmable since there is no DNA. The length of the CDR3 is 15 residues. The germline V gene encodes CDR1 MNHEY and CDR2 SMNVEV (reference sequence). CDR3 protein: CASSLSRDASYEQYF.

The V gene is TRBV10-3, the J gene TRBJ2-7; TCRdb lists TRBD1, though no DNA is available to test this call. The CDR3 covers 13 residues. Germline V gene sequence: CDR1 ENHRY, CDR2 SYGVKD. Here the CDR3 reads CAIRKGETGEQYF.

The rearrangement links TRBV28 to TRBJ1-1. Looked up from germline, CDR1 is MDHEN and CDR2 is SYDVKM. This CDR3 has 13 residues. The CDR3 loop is CASSLFGVAEAFF.

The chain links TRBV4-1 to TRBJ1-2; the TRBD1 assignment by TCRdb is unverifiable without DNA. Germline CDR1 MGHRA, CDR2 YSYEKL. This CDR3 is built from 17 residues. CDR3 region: CASSHPARGQGSYGYTF.

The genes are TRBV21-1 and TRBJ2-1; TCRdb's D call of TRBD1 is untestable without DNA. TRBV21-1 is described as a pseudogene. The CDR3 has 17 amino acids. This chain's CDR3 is CASSKGVTSPGINEQFF.

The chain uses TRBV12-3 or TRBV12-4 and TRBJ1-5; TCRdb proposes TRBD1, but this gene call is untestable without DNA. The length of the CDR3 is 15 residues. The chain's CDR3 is CASSGAGTLYQPQHF.

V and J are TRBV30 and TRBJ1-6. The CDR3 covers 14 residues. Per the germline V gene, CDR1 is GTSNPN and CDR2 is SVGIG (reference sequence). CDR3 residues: CAWGRGTYNSPLHF.

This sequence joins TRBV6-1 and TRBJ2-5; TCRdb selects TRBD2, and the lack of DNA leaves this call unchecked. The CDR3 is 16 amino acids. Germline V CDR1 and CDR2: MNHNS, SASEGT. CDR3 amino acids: CASRPHAGGPKETQYF.

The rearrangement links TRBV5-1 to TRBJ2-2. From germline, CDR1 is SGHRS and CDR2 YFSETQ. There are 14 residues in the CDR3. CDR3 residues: CASSLMGHTGELFF.

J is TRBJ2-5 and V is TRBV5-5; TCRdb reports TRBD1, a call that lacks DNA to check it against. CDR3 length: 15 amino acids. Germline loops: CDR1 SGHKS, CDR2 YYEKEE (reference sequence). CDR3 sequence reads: CASSFSGTGGETQYF.

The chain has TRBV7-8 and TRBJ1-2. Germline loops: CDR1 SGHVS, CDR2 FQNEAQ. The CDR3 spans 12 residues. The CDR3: CASSPVFGSYTF.